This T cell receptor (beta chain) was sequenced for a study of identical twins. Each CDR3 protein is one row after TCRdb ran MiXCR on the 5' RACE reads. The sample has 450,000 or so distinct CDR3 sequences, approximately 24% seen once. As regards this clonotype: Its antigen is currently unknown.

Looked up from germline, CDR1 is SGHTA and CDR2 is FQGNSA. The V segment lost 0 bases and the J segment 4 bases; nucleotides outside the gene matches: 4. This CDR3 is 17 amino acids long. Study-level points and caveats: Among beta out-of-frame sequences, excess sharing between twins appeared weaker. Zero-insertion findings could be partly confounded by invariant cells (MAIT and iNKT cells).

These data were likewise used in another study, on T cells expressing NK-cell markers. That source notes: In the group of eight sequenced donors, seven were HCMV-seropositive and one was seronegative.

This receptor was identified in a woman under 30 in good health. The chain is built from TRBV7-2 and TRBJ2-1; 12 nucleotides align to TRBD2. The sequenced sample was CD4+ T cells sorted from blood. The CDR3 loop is CASSLALGTSGYNEQFF. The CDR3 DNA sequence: TGTGCCAGCAGCTTAGCTCTGGGGACTAGCGGGTACAATGAGCAGTTCTTC. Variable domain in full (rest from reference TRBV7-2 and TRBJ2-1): GAGVSQSPSNKVTEKGKDVELRCDPISGHTALYWYRQSLGQGLEFLIYFQGNSAPDKSGLPSDRFSAERTGGSVSTLTIQRTQQEDSAVYLCASSLALGTSGYNEQFFGPGTRLTVL.